One sample yielded the 16 T cell receptor beta chains listed below, sequenced in a study of CD8 T cells in ankylosing spondylitis. From the 5' RACE reads, TCRdb called clonotypes with MiXCR, one entry per CDR3 protein. This sample has hundreds of thousands of distinct CDR3 sequences, with around 20% found just once. Material for sequencing was blood, either unsorted or a sorted T cell fraction (not recorded which). The receptors here all came from a male donor with ankylosing spondylitis or in good health (not recorded which).

The J gene is TRBJ2-2, the V gene TRBV29-1, with TRBD1 identical over 9 bases. This CDR3 spans 15 amino acids. With 1 base clipped from V and 6 bases from J, the junction kept 6 bases outside the gene matches. Germline lookup yields CDR1 SQVTM and CDR2 ANQGSEA. CDR3: CSVEVGDRVSGELFF. The CDR3 nucleotides read TGCAGCGTTGAAGTGGGGGACAGGGTGTCCGGGGAGCTGTTTTTT.

The rearrangement links TRBV2 to TRBJ2-7; D may be TRBD1 (5 bases). The CDR3 spans 15 residues. Trimming removed 6 bases from V and 4 bases from J, with 19 bases in between. CDR1 is SNHLY, CDR2 FYNNEI, per germline. The CDR3 DNA reads TGTGCCAGCAGGATAGAGGACACGTTCCTTTACGAGCAGTACTTC. Translated, it gives CASRIEDTFLYEQYF.

This clonotype has just a few counts. The chain uses TRBV9 and TRBJ2-1; 9 nucleotides line up with TRBD2. Germline lookup yields CDR1 SGDLS and CDR2 YYNGEE. V shed 1 base and J 3 bases; nucleotides not matched to a gene: 5. This CDR3 region has 16 residues. This CDR3 reads CASSVLIAGDYNEQFF. CDR3 sequence (DNA): TGTGCCAGCAGCGTACTGATAGCGGGGGACTACAATGAGCAGTTCTTC.

In its sample, this clonotype was seen a few times. This chain uses TRBV29-1 with TRBJ2-7; D unclear. Germline CDR1 and CDR2: SQVTM and ANQGSEA. The ends were cut back, 0 bases at V and 4 bases at J, with 7 bases in the middle. The CDR3 totals 12 residues. Here the CDR3 reads CSVEEEGYEQYF. The CDR3, as DNA: TGCAGCGTTGAAGAAGAAGGGTACGAGCAGTACTTC.

The CDR3 region is CSARLRDTQYF. The CDR3, as DNA: TGCAGTGCCCGTCTAAGAGATACGCAGTATTTT. The V gene is TRBV20-1, the J gene TRBJ2-3; D remains unclear. The CDR3 runs 11 residues. Germline V gene lookup returns CDR1 DFQATT and CDR2 SNEGSKA (reference sequence). The V end was cut by 6 bases, the J end by 5 bases, with 9 bases between.

The chain combines TRBV12-5 with TRBJ2-3; a weak D match, TRBD2 (5 bases). V lost 6 bases and J 0 bases, leaving 10 bases between the germline ends. Germline V gene sequence: CDR1 LGHNT, CDR2 FRNRAP. CDR3 size: 14 residues. This CDR3 is CASGHGISTDTQYF. CDR3 coding DNA: TGTGCTAGTGGCCACGGGATTAGCACAGATACGCAGTATTTT.

The sample holds a few counts of this clonotype. The chain combines TRBV7-3 with TRBJ2-2; D is possibly TRBD2 (5 bases). Germline V gene lookup returns CDR1 SGHTA and CDR2 FQGTGA. Trimming pared 3 bases from V and 5 bases from J, leaving 10 bases between. This CDR3 has 14 amino acids. The CDR3 region is CASSLGVRTGELFF. CDR3 sequence (DNA): TGTGCCAGCAGCTTGGGAGTCAGAACCGGGGAGCTGTTTTTT.

The chain carries TRBV27 and TRBJ2-7; 10 bases map to TRBD2. This CDR3 comprises 17 residues. Trimming removed 6 bases from V and 0 bases from J; junction bases left unmatched: 11. CDR1 is MNHEY and CDR2 is SMNVEV in the germline V gene (reference sequence). CDR3 in DNA: TGTGCCAGCAGCGCATTCCCCGGGACTAGCGCCTCCTACGAGCAGTACTTC. It translates to CASSAFPGTSASYEQYF.

This chain joins TRBV4-2 and TRBJ2-3, with 8 bases matching TRBD2. CDR1 and CDR2 from the germline V gene are LGHNA and YNFKEQ. V lost 3 bases to trimming and J lost 3 bases; unmatched junction nucleotides: 11. This CDR3 is built from 17 residues. The CDR3 spells CASSQAWNGGVTDTQYF. CDR3 in DNA: TGTGCCAGCAGCCAGGCCTGGAACGGGGGGGTAACAGATACGCAGTATTTT.

The chain has TRBV11-2 and TRBJ2-1; D unclear. The V gene's germline CDR1 is SGHAT and CDR2 FQNNGV. V was shortened by 0 bases and J by 10 bases, with 7 bases between the two germline ends. This CDR3 has 12 residues. As DNA, the CDR3 is TGTGCCAGCAGCTTAGATCATGGGGAGCAGTTCTTC. As protein: CASSLDHGEQFF.

CDR3 region: CASSLSSASSYNEQFF. The CDR3 bases are TGTGCCAGCAGTTTATCCTCAGCTAGCTCCTACAATGAGCAGTTCTTC. The gene calls are TRBV27 and TRBJ2-1; D call uncertain. Trimming cost V 0 bases and J 0 bases, with 9 bases left between them. Germline CDR1 and CDR2: MNHEY and SMNVEV (reference sequence). The CDR3 loop spans 16 amino acids.

V is TRBV27 and J is TRBJ2-7, with D perhaps matching TRBD2 (7 bases). Trimming cost V 5 bases and J 5 bases, with 16 bases left between them. CDR3 length equals 14 residues. CDR1 and CDR2 from the germline V gene are MNHEY and SMNVEV (reference sequence). In DNA form, the CDR3 reads TGTGCCAGCAGTCTACGGGGGGCTTGGAACGAGCAGTACTTC. Its protein is CASSLRGAWNEQYF.

Concerning this clonotype itself: Germline and junction disagree at one end, which may indicate a read error. The chain links TRBV20-1 to TRBJ2-1, with D possibly matching TRBD2 (7 bases). The CDR3 consists of 15 residues. From germline, CDR1 is DFQATT and CDR2 SNEGSKA (reference sequence). The chain's CDR3 is CTARDRGGAYNEQFF. CDR3 DNA sequence: TGCACTGCTAGAGATAGGGGGGGGGCCTACAATGAGCAGTTCTTC.

The rearrangement joins TRBV10-3 to TRBJ1-1; 8 bases line up with TRBD1. V was clipped by 10 bases and J by 3 bases; unmatched bases: 4. The CDR3 runs 12 residues. CDR1 and CDR2 (germline): ENHRY, SYGVKD. The CDR3 loop reads CATRGRDTEAFF. The CDR3 nucleotides are TGTGCCACCAGGGGGCGGGACACTGAAGCTTTCTTT.

The rearrangement joins TRBV6-1 to TRBJ2-5; tentative D call: TRBD1 (5 bases). V gave up 7 bases and J gave up 5 bases, with 17 bases separating them. The CDR3 totals 14 residues. Germline V gene lookup returns CDR1 MNHNS and CDR2 SASEGT. Here the CDR3 DNA reads TGTGCCAGCATCGATAGCAGGGCCCGGGAGACCCAGTACTTC. Its translation is CASIDSRARETQYF.

In its sample, this clonotype was seen a few times. The chain links TRBV5-6 to TRBJ2-3; possible D gene TRBD1, 6 bases. CDR1 and CDR2 (germline): SGHDT, YYEEEE. The CDR3 covers 13 residues. V was cut by 10 bases and J by 5 bases, with 17 bases left in between. The CDR3, as DNA: TGTGCCCCCCCCAGGGGTCCGGGAGATACGCAGTATTTT. It translates to CAPPRGPGDTQYF.